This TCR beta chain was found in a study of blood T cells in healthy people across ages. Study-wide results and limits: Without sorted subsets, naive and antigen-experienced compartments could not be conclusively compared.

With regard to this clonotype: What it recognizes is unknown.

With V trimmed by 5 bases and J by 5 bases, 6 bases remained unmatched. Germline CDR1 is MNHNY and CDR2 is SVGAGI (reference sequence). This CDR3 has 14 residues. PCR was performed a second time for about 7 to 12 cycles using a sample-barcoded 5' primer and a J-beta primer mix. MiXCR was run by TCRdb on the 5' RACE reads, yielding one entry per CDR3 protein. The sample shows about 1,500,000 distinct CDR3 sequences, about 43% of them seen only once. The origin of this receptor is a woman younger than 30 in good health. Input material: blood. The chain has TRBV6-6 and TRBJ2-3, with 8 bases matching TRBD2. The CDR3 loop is CASSPRLALDTQYF. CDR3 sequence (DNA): TGTGCCAGCAGTCCGAGACTAGCGCTAGATACGCAGTATTTT.